The source of this TCR beta chain is a study of Graves' ophthalmopathy and Graves' hyperthyroidism. Study observations and caveats: A majority of expanded thyroid clonotypes exceeding 0.001 frequency were likewise present in blood.

The CDR3 contains 15 residues. Per the germline V gene, CDR1 is SGHRS and CDR2 is YFSETQ. The V end was cut by 0 bases, the J end by 6 bases, with 13 bases between. Clinicians made diagnoses from clinical symptoms, serum thyroxine, TRAb, thyroid ultrasound and orbital computed tomography. The PBMC fraction was derived from more than 8 ml of fresh peripheral blood. Transcripts of RNA were the source for amplifying TCR beta CDR3 regions. The workflow started with a first-round RT-PCR run with HTBI primers and then moved on to a second-round multiplex PCR. TCRdb reprocessed the multiplex PCR reads with MiXCR, giving one entry per CDR3 protein. The sample carries about 370,000 distinct CDR3 sequences, around 19% recorded once. This clonotype was seen repeatedly, ten times or more. The target antigen is unknown.

The TCR was taken from a woman aged 18-29 years with Graves' ophthalmopathy. The rearrangement uses TRBV5-1 and TRBJ1-5; D is unresolved. The sequencing input was peripheral blood. The CDR3 nucleotides are TGCGCCAGCAGCTTGGAAGGATCGGGAGGTCAGCCCCAGCATTTT. Translated: CASSLEGSGGQPQHF.